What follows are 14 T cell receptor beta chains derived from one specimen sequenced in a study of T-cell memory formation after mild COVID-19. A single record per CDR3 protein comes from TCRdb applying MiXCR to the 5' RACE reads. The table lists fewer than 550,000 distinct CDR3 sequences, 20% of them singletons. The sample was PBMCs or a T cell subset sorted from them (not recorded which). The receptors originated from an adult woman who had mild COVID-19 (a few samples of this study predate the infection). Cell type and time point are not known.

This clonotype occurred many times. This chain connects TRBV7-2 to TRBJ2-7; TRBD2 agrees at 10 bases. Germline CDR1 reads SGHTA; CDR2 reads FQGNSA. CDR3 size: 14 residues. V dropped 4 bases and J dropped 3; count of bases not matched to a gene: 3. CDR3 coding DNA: TGTGCCAGCAGCTACGCTAGCGGGGGCTACGAGCAGTACTTC. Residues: CASSYASGGYEQYF.

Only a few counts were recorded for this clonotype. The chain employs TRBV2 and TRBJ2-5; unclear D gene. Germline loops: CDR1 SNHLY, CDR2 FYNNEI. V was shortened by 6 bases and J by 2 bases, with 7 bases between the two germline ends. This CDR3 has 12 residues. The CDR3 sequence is CASRNFQETQYF. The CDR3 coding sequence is TGTGCCAGCAGGAATTTTCAAGAGACCCAGTACTTC.

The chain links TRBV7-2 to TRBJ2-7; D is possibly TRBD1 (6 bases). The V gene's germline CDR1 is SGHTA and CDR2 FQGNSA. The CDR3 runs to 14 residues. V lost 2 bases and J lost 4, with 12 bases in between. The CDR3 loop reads CASSLIGGAYEQYF. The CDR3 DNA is TGTGCCAGCAGCTTAATAGGGGGAGCGTACGAGCAGTACTTC.

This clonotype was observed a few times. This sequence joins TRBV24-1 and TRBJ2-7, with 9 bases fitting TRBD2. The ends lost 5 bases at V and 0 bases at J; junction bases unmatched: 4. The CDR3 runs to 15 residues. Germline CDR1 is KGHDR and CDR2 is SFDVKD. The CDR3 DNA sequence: TGTGCCACCAGTGCCCTTAGCGGGAGCTCCTACGAGCAGTACTTC. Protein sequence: CATSALSGSSYEQYF.

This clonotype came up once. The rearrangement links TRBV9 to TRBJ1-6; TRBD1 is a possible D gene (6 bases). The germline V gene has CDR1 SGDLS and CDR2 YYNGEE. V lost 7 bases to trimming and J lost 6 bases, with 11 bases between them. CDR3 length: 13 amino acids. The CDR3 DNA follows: TGTGCCAGCGGAACAGGGTCTAATTCACCCCTCCACTTT. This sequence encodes CASGTGSNSPLHF. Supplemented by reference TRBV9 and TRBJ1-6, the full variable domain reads DSGVTQTPKHLITATGQRVTLRCSPRSGDLSVYWYQQSLDQGLQFLIQYYNGEERAKGNILERFSAQQFPDLHSELNLSSLELGDSALYFCASGTGSNSPLHFGNGTRLTVT.

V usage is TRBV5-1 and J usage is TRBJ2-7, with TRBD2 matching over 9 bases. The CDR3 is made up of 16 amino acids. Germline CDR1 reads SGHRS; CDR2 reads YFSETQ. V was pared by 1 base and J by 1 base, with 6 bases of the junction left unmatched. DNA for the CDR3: TGCGCCAGCAGCTTGTCGGCGGGAGGGGATTCCTACGAGCAGTACTTC. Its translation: CASSLSAGGDSYEQYF.

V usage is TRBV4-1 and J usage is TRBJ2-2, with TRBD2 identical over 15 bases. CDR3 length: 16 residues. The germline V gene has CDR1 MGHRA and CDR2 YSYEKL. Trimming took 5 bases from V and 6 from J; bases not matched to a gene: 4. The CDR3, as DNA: TGCGCCAGCAGCTTCCGGACTAGCGGGGGGGCCGGGGAGCTGTTTTTT. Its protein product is CASSFRTSGGAGELFF.

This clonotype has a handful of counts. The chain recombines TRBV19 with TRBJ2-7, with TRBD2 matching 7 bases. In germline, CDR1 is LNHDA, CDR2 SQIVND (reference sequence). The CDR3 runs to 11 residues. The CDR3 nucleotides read TGTGCTACTTCCTGGGGGGGCGAGCAGTACTTC. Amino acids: CATSWGGEQYF.

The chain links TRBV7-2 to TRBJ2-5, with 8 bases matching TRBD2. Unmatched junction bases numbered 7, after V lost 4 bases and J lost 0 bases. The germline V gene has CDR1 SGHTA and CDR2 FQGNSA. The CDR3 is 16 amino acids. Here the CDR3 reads CASSSQTGGYQETQYF. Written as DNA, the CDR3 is TGTGCCAGCAGCTCTCAGACGGGAGGGTACCAAGAGACCCAGTACTTC.

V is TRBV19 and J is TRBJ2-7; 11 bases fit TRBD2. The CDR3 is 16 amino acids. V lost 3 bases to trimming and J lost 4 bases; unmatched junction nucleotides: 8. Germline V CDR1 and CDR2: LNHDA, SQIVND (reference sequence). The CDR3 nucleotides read TGTGCCAGTAGTATGAACCGACTAGCGGGGCTTTACGAGCAGTACTTC. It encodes CASSMNRLAGLYEQYF.

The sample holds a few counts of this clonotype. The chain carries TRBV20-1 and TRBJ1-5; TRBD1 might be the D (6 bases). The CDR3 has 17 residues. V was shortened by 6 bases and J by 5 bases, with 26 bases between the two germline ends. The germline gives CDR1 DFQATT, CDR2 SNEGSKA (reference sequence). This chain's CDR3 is CSAVEIPTSGVHQPQHF. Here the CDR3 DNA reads TGCAGTGCCGTCGAGATCCCAACTTCAGGGGTTCATCAGCCCCAGCATTTT.

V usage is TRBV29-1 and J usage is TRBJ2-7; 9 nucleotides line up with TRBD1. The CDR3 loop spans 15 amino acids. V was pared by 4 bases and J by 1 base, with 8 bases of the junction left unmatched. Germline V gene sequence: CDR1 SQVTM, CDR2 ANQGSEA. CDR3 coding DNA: TGCAGCGTTGTAAGGGCCGGGACAGGGTCCTACGAGCAGTACTTC. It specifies CSVVRAGTGSYEQYF.

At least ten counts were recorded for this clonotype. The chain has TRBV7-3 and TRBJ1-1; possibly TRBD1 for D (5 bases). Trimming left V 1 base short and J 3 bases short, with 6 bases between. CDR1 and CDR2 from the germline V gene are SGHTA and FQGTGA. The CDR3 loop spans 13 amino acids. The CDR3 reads CASSLRGDTEAFF. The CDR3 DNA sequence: TGTGCCAGCAGCTTAAGAGGGGACACTGAAGCTTTCTTT.

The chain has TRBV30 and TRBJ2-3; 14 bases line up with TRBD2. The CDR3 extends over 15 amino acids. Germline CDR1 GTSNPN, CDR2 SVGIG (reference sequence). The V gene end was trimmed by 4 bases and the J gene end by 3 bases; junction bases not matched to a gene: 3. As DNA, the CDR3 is TGTGCCTGGATCGGGACTAGCGGGAGTACAGATACGCAGTATTTT. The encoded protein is CAWIGTSGSTDTQYF.